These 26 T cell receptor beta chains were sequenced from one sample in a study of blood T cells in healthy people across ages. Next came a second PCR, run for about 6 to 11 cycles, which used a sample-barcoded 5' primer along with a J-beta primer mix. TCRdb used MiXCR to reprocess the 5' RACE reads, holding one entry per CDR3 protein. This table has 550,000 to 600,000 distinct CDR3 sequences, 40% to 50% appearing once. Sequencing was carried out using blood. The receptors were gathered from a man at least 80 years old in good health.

The CDR3 sequence: CASSLSGIAYNEQFF. The CDR3 region has the DNA TGTGCCAGCAGCCTTAGCGGGATTGCCTACAATGAGCAGTTCTTC. The J gene is TRBJ2-1, the V gene TRBV7-2; 8 bases line up with TRBD2. The V gene end was trimmed by 5 bases and the J gene end by 2 bases; junction bases not matched to a gene: 5. The germline V gene has CDR1 SGHTA and CDR2 FQGNSA. There are 15 residues in the CDR3.

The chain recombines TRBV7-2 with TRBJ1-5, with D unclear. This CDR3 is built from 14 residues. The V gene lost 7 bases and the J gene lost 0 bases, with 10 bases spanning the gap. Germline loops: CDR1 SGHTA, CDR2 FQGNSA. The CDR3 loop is CASNDGYSNQPQHF. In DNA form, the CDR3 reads TGTGCCAGCAATGATGGGTATAGCAATCAGCCCCAGCATTTT. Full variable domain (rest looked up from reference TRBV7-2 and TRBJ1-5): GAGVSQSPSNKVTEKGKDVELRCDPISGHTALYWYRQSLGQGLEFLIYFQGNSAPDKSGLPSDRFSAERTGGSVSTLTIQRTQQEDSAVYLCASNDGYSNQPQHFGDGTRLSIL.

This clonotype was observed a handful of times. The CDR3 here is CASSLASVGPNEQFF. CDR3 bases: TGTGCCAGCAGTTTAGCTAGCGTGGGGCCCAATGAGCAGTTCTTC. This rearrangement joins TRBV12-3 or TRBV12-4 to TRBJ2-1; perhaps D is TRBD1 or TRBD2 (5 bases each). The CDR3 sequence is 15 residues long. V lost 0 bases, J lost 6 bases, and 12 bases lay in between.

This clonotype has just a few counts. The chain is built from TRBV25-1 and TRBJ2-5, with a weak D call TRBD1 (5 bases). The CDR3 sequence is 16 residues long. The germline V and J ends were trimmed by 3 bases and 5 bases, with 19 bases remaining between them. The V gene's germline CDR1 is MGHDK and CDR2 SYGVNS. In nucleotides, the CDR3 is TGTGCCAGCAGTGATCCCACAGGAATCTCTGCCGAGACCCAGTACTTC. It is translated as CASSDPTGISAETQYF.

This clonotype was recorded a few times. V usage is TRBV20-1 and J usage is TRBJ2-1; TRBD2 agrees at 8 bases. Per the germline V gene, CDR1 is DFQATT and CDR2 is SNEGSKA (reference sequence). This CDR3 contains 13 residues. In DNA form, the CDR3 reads TGCAGCGAAAGCGGGAGAGGGGACAATGAGCAGTTCTTC. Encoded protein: CSESGRGDNEQFF.

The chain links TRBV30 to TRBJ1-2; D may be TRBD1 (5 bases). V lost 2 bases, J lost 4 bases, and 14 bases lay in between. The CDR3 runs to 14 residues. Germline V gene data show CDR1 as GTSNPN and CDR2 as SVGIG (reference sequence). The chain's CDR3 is CAWSPGRILYGYTF. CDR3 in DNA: TGTGCCTGGAGTCCAGGGAGGATACTCTATGGCTACACCTTC.

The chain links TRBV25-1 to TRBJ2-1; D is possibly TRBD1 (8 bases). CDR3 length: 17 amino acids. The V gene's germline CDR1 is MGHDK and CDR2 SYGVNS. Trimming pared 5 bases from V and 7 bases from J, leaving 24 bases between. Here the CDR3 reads CASSSKGGQGARNEQFF. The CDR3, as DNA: TGTGCCAGCAGTTCGAAGGGAGGGCAGGGGGCGAGAAATGAGCAGTTCTTC.

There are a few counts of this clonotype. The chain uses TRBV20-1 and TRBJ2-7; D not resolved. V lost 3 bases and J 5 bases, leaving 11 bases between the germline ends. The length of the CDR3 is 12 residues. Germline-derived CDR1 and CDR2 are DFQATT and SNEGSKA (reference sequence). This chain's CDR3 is CSASLRSDEQYF. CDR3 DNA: TGCAGTGCTAGTCTCCGAAGCGACGAGCAGTACTTC.

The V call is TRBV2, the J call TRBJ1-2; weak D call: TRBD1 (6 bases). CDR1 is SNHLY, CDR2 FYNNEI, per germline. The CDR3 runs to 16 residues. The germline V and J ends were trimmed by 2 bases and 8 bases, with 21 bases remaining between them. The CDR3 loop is CASSETRTSGAGGYTF. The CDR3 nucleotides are TGTGCCAGCAGTGAAACTCGGACTTCGGGGGCGGGAGGCTACACCTTC.

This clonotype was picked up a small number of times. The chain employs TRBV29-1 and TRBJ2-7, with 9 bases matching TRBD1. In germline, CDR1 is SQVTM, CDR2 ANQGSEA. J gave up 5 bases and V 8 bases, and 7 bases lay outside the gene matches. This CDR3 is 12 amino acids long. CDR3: CSYRGRSHEQYF. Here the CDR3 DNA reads TGCAGCTACAGGGGGCGCAGTCACGAGCAGTACTTC.

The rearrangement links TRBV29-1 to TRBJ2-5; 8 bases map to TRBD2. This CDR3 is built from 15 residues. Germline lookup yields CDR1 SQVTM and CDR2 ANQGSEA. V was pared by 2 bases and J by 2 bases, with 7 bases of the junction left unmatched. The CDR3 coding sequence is TGCAGCGTTGAACCGCCGGCTAGCGGGCAAGAGACCCAGTACTTC. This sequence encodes CSVEPPASGQETQYF.

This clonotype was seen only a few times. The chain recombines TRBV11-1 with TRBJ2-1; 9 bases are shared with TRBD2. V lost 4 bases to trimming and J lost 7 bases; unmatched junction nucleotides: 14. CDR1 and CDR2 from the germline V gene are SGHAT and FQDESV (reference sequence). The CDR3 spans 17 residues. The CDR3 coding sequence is TGTGCCAGCAGCTACACGGCTAGCGGGACAGAATGGAATGAGCAGTTCTTC. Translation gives CASSYTASGTEWNEQFF.

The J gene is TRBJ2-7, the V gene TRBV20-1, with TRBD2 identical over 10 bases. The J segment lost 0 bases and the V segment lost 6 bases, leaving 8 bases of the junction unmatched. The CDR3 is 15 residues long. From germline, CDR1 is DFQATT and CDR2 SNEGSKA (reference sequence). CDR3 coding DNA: TGCAGTGCCTTAGCGGGGGGCCCCGGCTCCTACGAGCAGTACTTC. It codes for CSALAGGPGSYEQYF.

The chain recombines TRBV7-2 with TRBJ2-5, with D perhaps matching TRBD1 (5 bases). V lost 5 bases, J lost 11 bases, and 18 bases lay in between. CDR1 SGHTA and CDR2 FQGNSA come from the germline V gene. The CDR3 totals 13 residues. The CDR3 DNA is TGTGCCAGCAGCGGAGCAGGGTCCAATGAGCAGTACTTC. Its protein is CASSGAGSNEQYF.

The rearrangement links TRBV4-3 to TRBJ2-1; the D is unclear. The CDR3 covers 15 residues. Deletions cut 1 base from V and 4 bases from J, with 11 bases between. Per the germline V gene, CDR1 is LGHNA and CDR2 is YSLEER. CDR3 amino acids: CASSQVESLYNEQFF. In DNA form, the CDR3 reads TGCGCCAGCAGCCAAGTGGAAAGCCTTTACAATGAGCAGTTCTTC.

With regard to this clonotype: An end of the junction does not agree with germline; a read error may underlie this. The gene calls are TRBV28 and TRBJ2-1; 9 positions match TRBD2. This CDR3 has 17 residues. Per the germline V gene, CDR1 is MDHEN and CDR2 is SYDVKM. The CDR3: CASSLAPGTSSYKEQFF. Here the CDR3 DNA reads TGTGCCAGCAGTTTAGCCCCGGGGACTAGCAGCTACAAGGAGCAGTTCTTC. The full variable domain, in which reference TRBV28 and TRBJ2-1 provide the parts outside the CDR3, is DVKVTQSSRYLVKRTGEKVFLECVQDMDHENMFWYRQDPGLGLRLIYFSYDVKMKEKGDIPEGYSVSREKKERFSLILESASTNQTSMYLCASSLAPGTSSYKEQFFGPGTRLTVL.

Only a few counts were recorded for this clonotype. CDR3 in amino acids: CSVEPAAGVHNEQYF. The CDR3 DNA reads TGCAGCGTTGAACCGGCAGCGGGGGTACACAATGAGCAGTACTTC. This chain joins TRBV29-1 and TRBJ2-5, with 8 nucleotides matching TRBD2. Germline CDR1 reads SQVTM; CDR2 reads ANQGSEA. Unmatched junction bases numbered 16, after V lost 2 bases and J lost 11 bases. The CDR3 consists of 15 residues.

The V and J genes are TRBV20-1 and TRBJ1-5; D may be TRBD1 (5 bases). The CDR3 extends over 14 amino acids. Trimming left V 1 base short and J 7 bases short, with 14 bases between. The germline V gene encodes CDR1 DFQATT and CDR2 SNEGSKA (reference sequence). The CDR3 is CSARVSRGGQPQHF. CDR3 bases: TGCAGTGCTAGAGTTTCGAGGGGAGGACAGCCCCAGCATTTT.

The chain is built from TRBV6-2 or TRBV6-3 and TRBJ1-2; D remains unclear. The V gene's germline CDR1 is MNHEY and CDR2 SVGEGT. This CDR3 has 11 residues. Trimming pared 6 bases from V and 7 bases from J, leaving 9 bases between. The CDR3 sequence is CASSRGIGYTF. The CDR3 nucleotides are TGTGCCAGCAGCCGGGGAATTGGCTACACCTTC.

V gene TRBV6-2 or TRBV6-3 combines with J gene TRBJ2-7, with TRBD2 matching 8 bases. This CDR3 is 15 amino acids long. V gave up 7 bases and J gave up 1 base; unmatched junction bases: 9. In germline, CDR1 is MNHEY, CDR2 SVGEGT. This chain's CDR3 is CASIGGGLSSYEQYF. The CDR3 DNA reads TGTGCCAGCATTGGCGGGGGGCTCTCATCCTACGAGCAGTACTTC.

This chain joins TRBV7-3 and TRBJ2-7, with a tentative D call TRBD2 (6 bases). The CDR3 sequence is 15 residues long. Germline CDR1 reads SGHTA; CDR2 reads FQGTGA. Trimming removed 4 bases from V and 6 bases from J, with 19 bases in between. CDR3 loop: CASSSTGTLEREQYF. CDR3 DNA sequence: TGTGCCAGCAGCTCCACTGGGACTCTAGAGCGCGAGCAGTACTTC.

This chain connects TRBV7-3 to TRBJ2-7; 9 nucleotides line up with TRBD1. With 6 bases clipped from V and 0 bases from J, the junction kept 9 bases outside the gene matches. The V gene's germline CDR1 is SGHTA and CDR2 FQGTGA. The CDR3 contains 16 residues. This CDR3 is CASSPHPGQGSYEQYF. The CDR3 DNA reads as TGTGCCAGCAGTCCCCACCCGGGACAGGGCTCCTACGAGCAGTACTTC.

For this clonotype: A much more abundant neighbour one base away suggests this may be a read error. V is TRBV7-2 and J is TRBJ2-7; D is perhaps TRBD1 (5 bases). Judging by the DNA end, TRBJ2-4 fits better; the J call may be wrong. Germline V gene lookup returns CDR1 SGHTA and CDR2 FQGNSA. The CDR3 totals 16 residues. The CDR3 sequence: CASSLAAQGLSNIQYF. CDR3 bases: TGTGCCAGCAGCTTAGCGGCGCAGGGCCTGAGTAACATTCAGTACTTC.

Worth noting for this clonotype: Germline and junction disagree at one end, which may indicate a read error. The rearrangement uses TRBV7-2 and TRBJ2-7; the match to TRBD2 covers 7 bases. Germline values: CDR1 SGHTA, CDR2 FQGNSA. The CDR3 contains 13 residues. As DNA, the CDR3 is TGTGCCAGCAGCGCCGGGACTAACTACCAGCAGTACTTC. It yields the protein CASSAGTNYQQYF.

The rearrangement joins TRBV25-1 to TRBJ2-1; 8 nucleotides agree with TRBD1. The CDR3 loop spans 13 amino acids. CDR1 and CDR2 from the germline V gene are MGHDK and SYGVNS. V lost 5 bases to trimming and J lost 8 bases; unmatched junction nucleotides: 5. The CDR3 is CASSYRGYDEQFF. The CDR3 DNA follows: TGTGCCAGCAGTTACAGGGGGTATGATGAGCAGTTCTTC.

As DNA, the CDR3 is TGTGCCATCAGTGGGTCCGGGGGGGCATCCTATGGCTACACCTTC. Translation: CAISGSGGASYGYTF. The chain combines TRBV10-3 with TRBJ1-2, with a weak D call TRBD1 (6 bases). The CDR3 has 15 residues. Trimming stripped 4 bases from V and 4 bases from J, with 16 bases between. Germline V gives CDR1 ENHRY, CDR2 SYGVKD.